These 29 T cell receptor beta chains came from one sample sequenced in a study of blood T cell repertoires in COVID-19. Using immunoSEQ multiplex PCR, the repertoire was profiled, and TCRdb retains in-frame clones only, with some absent. The table has around 86,000 clones, 85% seen once; the top ten hold approximately 40%. Source material: peripheral blood. The receptors were gathered from an elderly man with acute or convalescent COVID-19.

This chain links TRBV6-5 with TRBJ2-7, with unresolved D. With 8 bases removed from V and 4 bases from J, the gap between germline ends came to 15 bases. The CDR3 runs 13 residues. The germline CDR1 and CDR2 sequences are MNHEY and SVGAGI. CDR3 loop: CASSVRPGYEQYF. CDR3 nucleotide sequence: TGTGCCAGCTCCGTTCGGCCGGGTTACGAGCAGTACTTC.

This clone appeared a few times. The J gene is TRBJ1-2, the V gene TRBV29-1; D is uncertain. The CDR3 sequence is 13 residues long. From germline, CDR1 is SQVTM and CDR2 ANQGSEA. V lost 4 bases, J lost 4 bases, and 13 bases lay in between. The CDR3 nucleotides are TGCAGCGTTGGGGTCGGGAATGGCTATGGCTACACCTTC. As protein: CSVGVGNGYGYTF.

The chain is built from TRBV27 and TRBJ2-3, with TRBD1 matching 11 bases. This CDR3 is built from 15 residues. CDR1 and CDR2 from the germline V gene are MNHEY and SMNVEV (reference sequence). The junction had 10 bases not matched to a gene; V was cut back by 10 bases and J by 4 bases. Written as DNA, the CDR3 is TGTGCCATACCTTTACGGGACAGGGGGGCAGATACGCAGTATTTT. Its protein is CAIPLRDRGADTQYF.

This chain joins TRBV5-1 and TRBJ2-1; 7 bases agree with TRBD1. V was pared by 5 bases and J by 6 bases, with 8 bases of the junction left unmatched. This CDR3 is built from 14 residues. CDR1 and CDR2 (germline): SGHRS, YFSETQ. Here the CDR3 DNA reads TGCGCCAGCAGGACCGGGACAGCTACCAATGAGCAGTTCTTC. Translated: CASRTGTATNEQFF.

The genes are TRBV19 and TRBJ1-5; 7 bases align to TRBD1. From germline, CDR1 is LNHDA and CDR2 SQIVND (reference sequence). J gave up 5 bases and V 4 bases, and 2 bases lay outside the gene matches. This CDR3 has 13 amino acids. CDR3 coding DNA: TGTGCCAGTAGTACAGGGGGGTATCAGCCCCAGCATTTT. This codes for CASSTGGYQPQHF.

V usage is TRBV6-5 and J usage is TRBJ1-2; 7 nucleotides align to TRBD1. The CDR3 consists of 11 residues. Trimming removed 7 bases from V and 6 bases from J; junction bases left unmatched: 2. The germline V gene has CDR1 MNHEY and CDR2 SVGAGI. The CDR3 protein is CASTTGDGYTF. Here the CDR3 DNA reads TGTGCCAGCACCACAGGGGATGGCTACACCTTC.

CDR3 in DNA: TGTGCCAGCAGCGCGGGACTACTATTAACCGGGGAGCTGTTTTTT. The encoded protein is CASSAGLLLTGELFF. The chain employs TRBV9 and TRBJ2-2, with 7 nucleotides matching TRBD2. There are 15 residues in the CDR3. With 3 bases clipped from V and 5 bases from J, the junction kept 7 bases outside the gene matches. CDR1 is SGDLS, CDR2 YYNGEE, per germline.

The chain joins TRBV28 to TRBJ1-1; D unresolved. The CDR3 extends over 12 amino acids. V dropped 6 bases and J dropped 5 bases, with 10 bases sitting between them. The germline V gene has CDR1 MDHEN and CDR2 SYDVKM. The CDR3 sequence: CASSLSRTEAFF. DNA for the CDR3: TGTGCCAGCAGCCTTTCGAGGACTGAAGCTTTCTTT.

V and J are TRBV9 and TRBJ2-7; 9 bases line up with TRBD2. Germline lookup yields CDR1 SGDLS and CDR2 YYNGEE. This CDR3 has 15 residues. V trimming: 0 bases; J trimming: 2 bases; junction bases outside the gene matches: 3. Written as DNA, the CDR3 is TGTGCCAGCAGCGTAGCGGCTAGCGGGACCTACGAGCAGTACTTC. As protein: CASSVAASGTYEQYF.

This sequence joins TRBV19 and TRBJ1-2, with unresolved D. CDR1 and CDR2 from the germline V gene are LNHDA and SQIVND (reference sequence). The CDR3 is 13 amino acids. V lost 5 bases and J 5 bases, leaving 12 bases between the germline ends. The CDR3 sequence: CASSDQVGYGYTF. CDR3 bases: TGTGCCAGTAGTGATCAGGTTGGGTATGGCTACACCTTC.

The rearrangement links TRBV19 to TRBJ1-1, with 10 bases lining up with TRBD1. CDR3 length: 13 amino acids. Germline CDR1 LNHDA, CDR2 SQIVND (reference sequence). With 5 bases clipped from V and 6 bases from J, the junction kept 3 bases outside the gene matches. The CDR3: CASSGTGVAEAFF. Here the CDR3 DNA reads TGTGCCAGTAGTGGGACAGGGGTGGCTGAAGCTTTCTTT.

The chain joins TRBV4-2 to TRBJ1-6; 7 bases map to TRBD1. Germline V gene sequence: CDR1 LGHNA, CDR2 YNFKEQ. This CDR3 comprises 16 residues. Trimming removed 5 bases from V and 11 bases from J; junction bases left unmatched: 15. CDR3 region: CASSTQTGWGPAPLHF. For the CDR3, the DNA is TGTGCCAGCAGCACTCAGACAGGGTGGGGTCCGGCACCCCTCCACTTT.

The chain employs TRBV7-2 and TRBJ2-5; D perhaps matches TRBD2 (6 bases). Trimming stripped 4 bases from V and 0 bases from J, with 18 bases between. CDR1 is SGHTA, CDR2 FQGNSA, per germline. The CDR3 loop spans 17 amino acids. The CDR3 loop is CASSSAPAGLYQETQYF. CDR3 in DNA: TGTGCCAGCAGCTCAGCCCCGGCGGGACTTTACCAAGAGACCCAGTACTTC.

V is TRBV7-3 and J is TRBJ2-1, with 7 positions matching TRBD1. The CDR3 length is 14 residues. The junction had 6 bases not matched to a gene; V was cut back by 5 bases and J by 5 bases. The germline V gene encodes CDR1 SGHTA and CDR2 FQGTGA. In DNA, the CDR3 is TGTGCCAGCAGCAAAGGGGGCGAAGACAATGAGCAGTTCTTC. Translated: CASSKGGEDNEQFF.

This chain links TRBV19 with TRBJ1-3; TRBD1 is a possible D gene (6 bases). The V gene's germline CDR1 is LNHDA and CDR2 SQIVND (reference sequence). V was cut by 6 bases and J by 1 base, with 13 bases left in between. This CDR3 is built from 15 residues. The CDR3 DNA reads as TGTGCCAGTAGCCCTCAGGGGTTTTCTGGAAACACCATATATTTT. It specifies CASSPQGFSGNTIYF.

This sequence joins TRBV6-5 and TRBJ1-2, with TRBD1 matching over 8 bases. Germline V gene lookup returns CDR1 MNHEY and CDR2 SVGAGI. There are 15 residues in the CDR3. The trim removed 2 bases at V and 5 bases at J, leaving 7 bases unmatched. The CDR3 nucleotides are TGTGCCAGCAGTTACGAGGGACAGGCTAGGTATGGCTACACCTTC. Protein product: CASSYEGQARYGYTF.

The CDR3 protein is CASRTGTSGLETQYF. CDR3 coding DNA: TGCGCCAGCAGGACCGGGACTAGCGGGCTGGAGACCCAGTACTTC. The J gene is TRBJ2-5, the V gene TRBV5-1, with 12 positions matching TRBD2. This CDR3 is 15 amino acids long. The V gene's germline CDR1 is SGHRS and CDR2 YFSETQ. J was trimmed by 5 bases and V by 5 bases; bases with no gene match: 7.

This chain uses TRBV7-9 with TRBJ2-7; 10 bases are shared with TRBD1. The V and J ends lost 1 base and 3 bases, in that order; junction bases with no gene match: 3. The CDR3 length is 15 residues. Germline loops: CDR1 SEHNR, CDR2 FQNEAQ (reference sequence). The CDR3: CASSLGRDRGYEQYF. The CDR3 bases are TGTGCCAGCAGCTTAGGCCGGGACAGGGGCTACGAGCAGTACTTC.

The V and J genes are TRBV7-9 and TRBJ1-4; 10 positions agree with TRBD1. CDR1 is SEHNR, CDR2 FQNEAQ, per germline (reference sequence). The CDR3 runs 14 residues. V gave up 5 bases and J gave up 5 bases; unmatched junction bases: 2. CDR3 sequence (DNA): TGTGCCAGCAGCCGGGACAGGGGAAATGAAAAACTGTTTTTT. Encoded protein: CASSRDRGNEKLFF. Full variable domain (rest looked up from reference TRBV7-9 and TRBJ1-4): DTGVSQNPRHKITKRGQNVTFRCDPISEHNRLYWYRQTLGQGPEFLTYFQNEAQLEKSRLLSDRFSAERPKGSFSTLEIQRTEQGDSAMYLCASSRDRGNEKLFFGSGTQLSVL.

This clone has only a few counts. This chain connects TRBV6-5 to TRBJ1-1; TRBD1 matches 9 bases. This CDR3 is 14 amino acids long. CDR1 is MNHEY, CDR2 SVGAGI, per germline. With V trimmed by 6 bases and J by 4 bases, 6 bases remained unmatched. CDR3 sequence (DNA): TGTGCCAGCAGGATCCGGGACAGGGCCACTGAAGCTTTCTTT. Protein sequence: CASRIRDRATEAFF.

This sequence joins TRBV7-2 and TRBJ2-5; TRBD1 matches 8 bases. Germline assignment: CDR1 SGHTA and CDR2 FQGNSA. There are 15 residues in the CDR3. Losses at the gene ends were 3 bases for V and 5 bases for J; bases not matched to a gene: 8. CDR3 in amino acids: CASSFGQGYVETQYF. For the CDR3, the DNA is TGTGCCAGCAGCTTTGGACAGGGATACGTGGAGACCCAGTACTTC.

In this sample, this clone turned up a few times. This chain uses TRBV3-1 (or the pseudogene TRBV3-2) with TRBJ2-1, with TRBD2 matching 14 bases. J gave up 16 bases and V 4 bases, and 6 bases lay outside the gene matches. The V gene's germline CDR1 is LGHDT and CDR2 YNNKEL (reference sequence). This CDR3 comprises 13 residues. CDR3 residues: CASSLGTSGGEFF. CDR3 sequence (DNA): TGTGCCAGCAGCCTTGGGACTAGCGGGGGTGAATTCTTC.

The rearrangement links TRBV6-4 to TRBJ2-1, with a weak D call TRBD2 (6 bases). Trimming cost V 0 bases and J 0 bases, with 6 bases left between them. Germline assignment: CDR1 MRHNA and CDR2 SNTAGT. This CDR3 has 15 amino acids. The CDR3 reads CASSDSAGSYNEQFF. The CDR3, as DNA: TGTGCCAGCAGTGACTCAGCGGGCTCCTACAATGAGCAGTTCTTC.

The DNA for the CDR3 is TGTGCCAGCTCACCACCGGGCCAGCAGGGCGGGGAGCTGTTTTTT. It translates to CASSPPGQQGGELFF. V and J are TRBV18 and TRBJ2-2, with D perhaps TRBD1 (5 bases). Deletions cut 0 bases from V and 7 bases from J, with 12 bases between. The V gene's germline CDR1 is KGHSH and CDR2 LQKENI. CDR3 length: 15 residues.

CDR3 region: CASRGPGPQGGNQPQHF. CDR3 DNA sequence: TGTGCCAGTAGGGGCCCTGGTCCCCAGGGTGGAAATCAGCCCCAGCATTTT. J is TRBJ1-5 and V is TRBV19; the D gene is possibly TRBD1 (5 bases). CDR1 is LNHDA, CDR2 SQIVND, per germline (reference sequence). The length of the CDR3 is 17 residues. Trimming took off 6 bases at V and 4 bases at J, with 22 bases between the two ends.

The genes are TRBV4-2 and TRBJ2-3; D unclear. The germline V and J ends were trimmed by 1 base and 0 bases, with 2 bases remaining between them. The CDR3 runs 13 residues. CDR1 is LGHNA and CDR2 is YNFKEQ in the germline V gene. CDR3 protein: CASSQVSTDTQYF. CDR3 in DNA: TGTGCCAGCAGCCAAGTAAGCACAGATACGCAGTATTTT.

This rearrangement joins TRBV28 to TRBJ1-4; 9 bases agree with TRBD1. V was clipped by 3 bases and J by 7 bases; unmatched bases: 6. The CDR3 runs to 15 residues. Germline V gene sequence: CDR1 MDHEN, CDR2 SYDVKM. The CDR3 coding sequence is TGTGCCAGCAGTTTCCCCGGGACAGGGTTTGAAAAACTGTTTTTT. Protein sequence: CASSFPGTGFEKLFF.

The table lists this clone with a few counts. The chain couples TRBV2 to TRBJ1-4; no firm D call. The CDR3 runs to 16 residues. Trimming removed 6 bases from V and 0 bases from J, with 14 bases in between. The germline CDR1 and CDR2 sequences are SNHLY and FYNNEI. The CDR3 DNA follows: TGTGCCAGCAGCCCCCAGTCCTTTGCAACTAATGAAAAACTGTTTTTT. Its protein is CASSPQSFATNEKLFF.

The chain's CDR3 is CSVAGFRQGTQETQYF. The CDR3 DNA is TGCAGCGTCGCGGGGTTCAGACAGGGAACACAAGAGACCCAGTACTTC. The chain employs TRBV29-1 and TRBJ2-5, with D possibly TRBD1 on 7 matching bases. The germline CDR1 and CDR2 sequences are SQVTM and ANQGSEA. V was clipped by 6 bases and J by 2 bases, with 22 bases between them. This CDR3 comprises 16 residues.